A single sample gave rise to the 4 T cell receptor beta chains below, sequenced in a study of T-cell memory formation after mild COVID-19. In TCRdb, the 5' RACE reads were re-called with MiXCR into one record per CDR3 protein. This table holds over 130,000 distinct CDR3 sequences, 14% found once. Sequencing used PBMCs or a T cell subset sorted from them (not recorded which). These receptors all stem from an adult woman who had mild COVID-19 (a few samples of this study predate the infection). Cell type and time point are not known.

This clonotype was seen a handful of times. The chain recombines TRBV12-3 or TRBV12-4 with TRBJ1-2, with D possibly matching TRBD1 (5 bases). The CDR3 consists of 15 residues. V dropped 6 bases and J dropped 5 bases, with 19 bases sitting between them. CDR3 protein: CASSPVQGRAYGYTF. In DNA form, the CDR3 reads TGTGCCAGCAGCCCCGTTCAGGGTAGGGCTTATGGCTACACCTTC.

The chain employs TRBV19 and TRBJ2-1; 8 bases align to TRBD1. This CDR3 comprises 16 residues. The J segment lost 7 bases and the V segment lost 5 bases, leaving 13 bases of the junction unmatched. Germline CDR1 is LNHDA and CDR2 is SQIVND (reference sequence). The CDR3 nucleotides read TGTGCCAGTAGTTTACAGGGGGAGTATTTCGGGAATGAGCAGTTCTTC. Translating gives CASSLQGEYFGNEQFF.

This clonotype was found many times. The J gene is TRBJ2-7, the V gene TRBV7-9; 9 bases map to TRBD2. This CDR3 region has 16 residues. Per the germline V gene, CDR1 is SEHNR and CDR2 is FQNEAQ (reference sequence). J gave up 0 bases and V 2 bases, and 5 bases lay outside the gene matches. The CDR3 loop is CASSLRNSGSSYEQYF. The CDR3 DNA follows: TGTGCCAGCAGCTTAAGAAATAGCGGGAGCTCCTACGAGCAGTACTTC.

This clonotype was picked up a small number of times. The CDR3: CASSLDADGMGKNIQYF. The CDR3 region has the DNA TGTGCCAGCAGCTTAGATGCGGACGGGATGGGCAAAAACATTCAGTACTTC. V and J are TRBV11-2 and TRBJ2-4, with TRBD2 as a possible D gene (5 bases). Germline assignment: CDR1 SGHAT and CDR2 FQNNGV. Deletions cut 0 bases from V and 3 bases from J, with 15 bases between. This CDR3 contains 17 residues.